Detailed here is one T cell receptor (beta chain). The antigen is unknown. These data originate in a study of cytotoxic CD8 clonotypes in ibrutinib-treated CLL. Study-level results: Once treatment began, public clonotypes, which were uncommon, contracted or stayed stable.

Sequencing used immunoSEQ multiplex PCR; TCRdb keeps in-frame clones, though not all of them. In the table there are 150,000 to 250,000 clones, around three quarters of which are singletons. The J segment lost 2 bases and the V segment lost 6 bases, leaving 5 bases of the junction unmatched. This CDR3 spans 14 amino acids. Germline CDR1 MNHNS, CDR2 SASEGT. This rearrangement joins TRBV6-1 to TRBJ2-7; TRBD1 matches 9 bases. The sample in question was PBMCs, obtained after 24 months of ibrutinib treatment. The sequence was obtained from a human donor with chronic lymphocytic leukemia. For the CDR3, the DNA is TGTGCCAGCAGCCGACAGGGGGACACCTACGAGCAGTACTTC. This codes for CASSRQGDTYEQYF.